The rows below give T cell receptor beta chains drawn from one sample of a study of T cell changes during pregnancy in multiple sclerosis. Libraries were prepared by immunoSEQ multiplex PCR; TCRdb keeps only in-frame clonotypes and omits some of them. The sample lists around 70,000 clones, roughly nine tenths seen once, with 1.5% to 2% in the top ten. This specimen was peripheral blood, taken in the first trimester of pregnancy. Receptor source: a female donor in good health, enrolled as a control in a pregnancy study. The CDR3 runs from the conserved cysteine through the conserved F or W.

cdr3_length: 13
v_call: TRBV11-3
cdr3_aa: CASSSGGAYEQFF

cdr3_length: 15
v_call: TRBV7-2
cdr3_aa: CASSLQGNSNQPQHF

cdr3_length: 14
v_call: TRBV6-5
cdr3_aa: CASSAGEGRETQYF

cdr3_length: 16
v_call: TRBV11-2
cdr3_aa: CASSPPGGSYTGELFF

cdr3_length: 19
v_call: TRBV30
cdr3_aa: CAWSSTGQVPTIAKNIQYF

cdr3_length: 12
v_call: TRBV7-9
cdr3_aa: CASSPDSNEQFF

cdr3_length: 16
v_call: TRBV9
cdr3_aa: CASSANNLRSYNEQFF

cdr3_length: 13
v_call: TRBV19
cdr3_aa: CASSTQGNEKLFF

cdr3_length: 13
v_call: TRBV10-3
cdr3_aa: CAISGTGSYEQYF

cdr3_length: 15
v_call: TRBV27
cdr3_aa: CASIPLWGPNTEAFF

cdr3_length: 14
v_call: TRBV6-5
cdr3_aa: CASRVGQGNTEAFF

cdr3_length: 14
v_call: TRBV5-6
cdr3_aa: CASSLTGEAYEQYF

cdr3_length: 13
v_call: TRBV28
cdr3_aa: CASRYRGSYEQYF

cdr3_length: 13
v_call: TRBV7-8
cdr3_aa: CASSLARGLEQYF

cdr3_length: 11
v_call: TRBV5-5
cdr3_aa: CASSFTSEQFF

cdr3_length: 13
v_call: TRBV6-1
cdr3_aa: CASSVGRTYEQYF

cdr3_length: 17
v_call: TRBV4-1
cdr3_aa: CASSPLLKPGTIYGYTF

cdr3_length: 18
v_call: TRBV4-1
cdr3_aa: CASSQGGRGRALVNEQFF

cdr3_length: 17
v_call: TRBV30
cdr3_aa: CAWSPGKGGPSTDTQYF

cdr3_length: 18
v_call: TRBV27
cdr3_aa: CASRPSGTANSGANVLTF

cdr3_length: 14
v_call: TRBV19
cdr3_aa: CASGWTSGKETQYF

cdr3_length: 18
v_call: TRBV4-1
cdr3_aa: CASSQVLAGTGDQETQYF

cdr3_length: 17
v_call: TRBV15
cdr3_aa: CATSRKGDLRTKNIQYF

cdr3_length: 14
v_call: TRBV28
cdr3_aa: CASSLAGGAYEQYF

cdr3_length: 14
v_call: TRBV10-3
cdr3_aa: CAISEGGQQETQYF

cdr3_length: 15
v_call: TRBV11-2
cdr3_aa: CASSLDRGGGNTIYF

cdr3_length: 16
v_call: TRBV27
cdr3_aa: CASSPTPGQGNQPQHF

cdr3_length: 12
v_call: TRBV30
cdr3_aa: CALTGPNTEAFF

cdr3_length: 15
v_call: TRBV6-5
cdr3_aa: CASSPGLAGGETQYF

cdr3_length: 16
v_call: TRBV6-6
cdr3_aa: CASSSPWAGGLYEQYF

cdr3_length: 13
v_call: TRBV7-9
cdr3_aa: CASSSSVGETQYF

cdr3_length: 15
v_call: TRBV19
cdr3_aa: CASSFGQGRLYEQYF

cdr3_length: 16
v_call: TRBV2
cdr3_aa: CASSLTRDSNSYEQYF

cdr3_length: 16
v_call: TRBV10-1
cdr3_aa: CASTHRGFAMNTEAFF

cdr3_length: 15
v_call: TRBV6-1
cdr3_aa: CASSEGTGGAGEQFF

cdr3_length: 16
v_call: TRBV15
cdr3_aa: CATSRDREVDTDTQYF

cdr3_length: 14
v_call: TRBV27
cdr3_aa: CASKPRVNTGELFF

cdr3_length: 15
v_call: TRBV19
cdr3_aa: CASSPRDYSNQPQHF

cdr3_length: 14
v_call: TRBV4-2
cdr3_aa: CASSQARMNTEAFF

cdr3_length: 10
v_call: TRBV29-1
cdr3_aa: CSVQGGEQYF

cdr3_length: 11
v_call: TRBV6-5
cdr3_aa: CASSYGTSQFF

cdr3_length: 20
v_call: TRBV1
cdr3_aa: CTSSPAWTSGILRCADTQYF

cdr3_length: 13
v_call: TRBV5-1
cdr3_aa: CASSYGLQETQYF

cdr3_length: 16
v_call: TRBV15
cdr3_aa: CATSRGQGAVTGELFF

cdr3_length: 15
v_call: TRBV7-8
cdr3_aa: CASSLAQGAGYGYTF

cdr3_length: 15
v_call: TRBV2
cdr3_aa: CASSERRLLNEKLFF

cdr3_length: 13
v_call: TRBV5-6
cdr3_aa: CASSSGAPETQYF

cdr3_length: 14
v_call: TRBV30
cdr3_aa: CAWSVYSSNQPQHF

cdr3_length: 14
v_call: TRBV5-1
cdr3_aa: CASSPTGGSYEQYF

cdr3_length: 15
v_call: TRBV6-5
cdr3_aa: CASSFGQLSGNTIYF

cdr3_length: 15
v_call: TRBV5-1
cdr3_aa: CASSLGQSPYGGYTF

cdr3_length: 15
v_call: TRBV30
cdr3_aa: CARTVAGGAYETQYF

cdr3_length: 17
v_call: TRBV27
cdr3_aa: CASSPYWDREGENGYTF